This is a list of T cell receptor beta chains from one sample in a study of blood T cell repertoires in COVID-19. Only in-frame clones appear in the TCRdb table, and some are missing; sequencing was by immunoSEQ multiplex PCR. In the table there are about 94,000 clones, 80% of which are singletons. The sample was peripheral blood. Receptors were obtained from a human donor in a cohort sampled during active COVID-19. Both conserved end residues are part of each CDR3. A D gene is named only where the DNA matches it firmly. A row's size may be missing; if present it is once, few, many or a size class.

DNA: TGTGCCAGCAGTGATTCGGGGGGCGACTTGAACACTGAAGCTTTCTTT
CDR3: CASSDSGGDLNTEAFF
J: TRBJ1-1
V: TRBV6-1
size: few
D: -

DNA: TGTGCCAGCAGCGGGGGACAGGGCATACGAGGAAACACCATATATTTT
CDR3: CASSGGQGIRGNTIYF
J: TRBJ1-3
V: TRBV7-6
size: -
D: TRBD1

DNA: TGTGCCAGTAGTCTCACAGACCTAGCCAAAAACATTCAGTACTTC
CDR3: CASSLTDLAKNIQYF
J: TRBJ2-4
V: TRBV19
size: -
D: -

DNA: TGTGCCAGCGGCAGACAGGCTAGTGGCTACACCTTC
CDR3: CASGRQASGYTF
J: TRBJ1-2
V: TRBV28
size: -
D: -

DNA: TGTGCCAGCTCACCGGTCAGGGGCTATGGCTACACCTTC
CDR3: CASSPVRGYGYTF
J: TRBJ1-2
V: TRBV18
size: -
D: -

DNA: TGTGCCAGCAGCCAAGAAGCGGGAGGTACCCTAGCCAAAAACATTCAGTACTTC
CDR3: CASSQEAGGTLAKNIQYF
J: TRBJ2-4
V: TRBV3-1/TRBV3-2
size: once
D: TRBD2

DNA: TGTGCCACCAGTGATCCTGCTCGTCAGGGGAATGAAAAACTGTTTTTT
CDR3: CATSDPARQGNEKLFF
J: TRBJ1-4
V: TRBV24-1
size: -
D: -

DNA: TGCGCCAGCAGCCACAGCGGGAAGTCCTACGAGCAGTACTTC
CDR3: CASSHSGKSYEQYF
J: TRBJ2-7
V: TRBV4-1
size: -
D: TRBD2

DNA: TGTGCCAGCAACTTCCCCGGGGGCGAGCAGTACTTC
CDR3: CASNFPGGEQYF
J: TRBJ2-7
V: TRBV6-5
size: -
D: -

DNA: TGTGCCACCAGTGACCCAGGACAGGGCTCCAACGAGCAGTACTTC
CDR3: CATSDPGQGSNEQYF
J: TRBJ2-7
V: TRBV24-1
size: -
D: TRBD1

DNA: TGCGCCAGCCAGCGGGGTGGGGACACCGGGGAGCTGTTTTTT
CDR3: CASQRGGDTGELFF
J: TRBJ2-2
V: TRBV5-1
size: -
D: TRBD2

DNA: TGTGCCAGCAGCCCCAGACAGGGTTCATACGAGCAGTACTTC
CDR3: CASSPRQGSYEQYF
J: TRBJ2-7
V: TRBV9
size: -
D: TRBD1

DNA: TGTGCCAGCAGCGGTGAGGGTGATGATTCAATGAGGCAGTTCTTC
CDR3: CASSGEGDDSMRQFF
J: TRBJ2-1
V: TRBV5-6
size: -
D: -

DNA: TGCAGTGCTAGTCCGACAGGGGGCAATGAAAAACTGTTTTTT
CDR3: CSASPTGGNEKLFF
J: TRBJ1-4
V: TRBV20-1
size: -
D: TRBD1

DNA: TGTGCCAGCAGCTTAGGGGTAACTAGCGGGTTTAGCTCCTACGAGCAGTACTTC
CDR3: CASSLGVTSGFSSYEQYF
J: TRBJ2-7
V: TRBV11-2
size: -
D: TRBD2

DNA: TGTGCCAGCAGTTACCCGGCCAGCGGGGGTAACTACGAGCAGTACTTC
CDR3: CASSYPASGGNYEQYF
J: TRBJ2-7
V: TRBV6-5
size: -
D: TRBD2

DNA: TGCGCCAGCAGCTTGGCGCCTACCGGGGGGCACACTGAAGCTTTCTTT
CDR3: CASSLAPTGGHTEAFF
J: TRBJ1-1
V: TRBV5-1
size: -
D: -

DNA: TGTGCCAGCAGTTTTACCCGGGACAGGGACAATGAGCAGTTCTTC
CDR3: CASSFTRDRDNEQFF
J: TRBJ2-1
V: TRBV7-2
size: -
D: TRBD1